This T cell receptor (beta chain) is drawn from a study of human T cells and chemical hapten exposure. TCRdb re-derived calls from the RACE reads in MiXCR, one entry per CDR3 protein. Found here are roughly 81,000 distinct CDR3 sequences, 8.5% to 9% of them singletons; the top ten hold just over 2.5%. This clonotype was observed at least ten times. Time point specified: pre-sensitization, week 0. Indicated treatment: therapeutic diphenylcyclopropenone sensitization with weekly scalp DPC. The CDR3 covers 17 residues. The V segment lost 2 bases and the J segment 8 bases; nucleotides outside the gene matches: 14. The germline CDR1 and CDR2 sequences are SGHVS and FQNEAQ.

The TCR was taken from a man in his forties with alopecia areata. Some clones in this sample may be carry-over from other donors' samples. This sample comprised whole blood, obtained in connection with sensitization to the hapten diphenylcyclopropenone (DPC). The rearrangement joins TRBV7-8 to TRBJ2-1; TRBD2 matches 8 bases. The CDR3 nucleotides are TGTGCCAGCAGCTTATTCAGCGGGAGAGCCTCCTTCCATGAGCAGTTCTTC. Its protein product is CASSLFSGRASFHEQFF.